The clone carrying this TCR beta chain was seen only a few times. Its antigen is not known. The sample comes from a study of T cell responses to AZD1222 COVID-19 vaccine. Study at large: Recipients boosted at about 4 weeks or about 12 weeks are pooled. Findings and limits, study-wide: An increase in Spike-specific TCR breadth and depth was observed after two AZD1222 doses. Among the donors, most were white British and more were female, and clonal diversity was possibly underestimated. CD4 TCRs covered the whole spike, strongest at regions 160-218 and 743-854.

Sequenced by immunoSEQ multiplex PCR; TCRdb stores in-frame clones only, minus some. The sample has approximately 120,000 clones; roughly 84% are singletons. The ends lost 8 bases at V and 8 bases at J; junction bases unmatched: 5. This CDR3 comprises 12 residues. The chain uses TRBV12-3 or TRBV12-4 and TRBJ1-2, with 10 bases fitting TRBD1. This receptor was taken from an adult in good health. Sequencing used peripheral blood, obtained on day 0 of AZD1222 vaccination. The CDR3 spells CASRDRGHGYTF. CDR3 nucleotides: TGTGCCAGCCGGGACAGGGGCCACGGCTACACCTTC.